This T cell receptor (beta chain) comes out of a study of blood T cells in healthy people across ages. Study results and limitations: Investigators viewed diversity estimates from one million T cells as underestimates, the study reported.

This clonotype has more than one count but fewer than ten. Antigen specificity is unknown. Germline lookup yields CDR1 MNHEY and CDR2 SMNVEV (reference sequence). Trimming removed 3 bases from V and 2 bases from J; junction bases left unmatched: 4. This CDR3 region has 15 residues. A second PCR of about 7 to 12 cycles used a sample-barcoded 5' primer and a J-beta primer mix. The template-switch adaptor was a 5' adaptor with 12 random nucleotides. It tagged each cDNA molecule. TCRdb redid the calling of the 5' RACE reads with MiXCR, one entry per CDR3 protein. This table holds around 1,100,000 distinct CDR3 sequences, roughly two fifths found once.

This TCR derives from a man in his late teens or twenties in good health. This sequence joins TRBV27 and TRBJ2-3, with 8 bases aligning to TRBD1. Sequencing input: blood. The CDR3 spells CASSFGQGLTDTQYF. CDR3 nucleotide sequence: TGTGCCAGCAGTTTCGGACAGGGCCTCACAGATACGCAGTATTTT.